Presented here are 4 T cell receptor beta chains from one specimen sequenced in a study of monozygotic twins with inflammatory bowel disease (dated by TCRdb to about 2019). Libraries were made using 5' RACE. The data were produced on an Illumina HiSeq 2500. Reprocessed by TCRdb, the reads give a single entry per CDR3 protein sequence, without DNA. The table for this sample lists about 160,000 distinct CDR3 sequences. The biggest ten clones account for 2.4% of the sample. The specimen sequenced was blood. The receptors come from a human donor with ulcerative colitis or Crohn's disease, or a healthy co-twin of an affected twin (not recorded which).

V usage is TRBV6-2 or TRBV6-3 and J usage is TRBJ2-6; TCRdb calls TRBD1, which cannot be checked without DNA. The CDR3 totals 18 residues. Germline V lookup: CDR1 MNHEY, CDR2 SVGEGT. The CDR3 loop is CASSKGQVLGSGANVLTF.

The chain couples TRBV5-1 to TRBJ1-5. The CDR3 covers 15 residues. Germline lookup yields CDR1 SGHRS and CDR2 YFSETQ. CDR3 protein: CASSFEGGVHQPQHF.

The V and J genes are TRBV6-5 and TRBJ2-7; TCRdb names TRBD1, which stays unverified in the absence of DNA. The length of the CDR3 is 14 residues. Germline V lookup: CDR1 MNHEY, CDR2 SVGAGI. The CDR3: CASTRGQGSYEQYF.

The rearrangement uses TRBV28 and TRBJ2-5; the TCRdb D gene call, TRBD1, has no DNA to confirm it. The CDR3 spans 15 residues. Per germline, CDR1 MDHEN and CDR2 SYDVKM. The CDR3 loop reads CASRPRDSFQETQYF.